These 11 T cell receptor beta chains were sequenced from one sample in a study of blood T cell repertoires in COVID-19. Clones were read by immunoSEQ multiplex PCR, and TCRdb kept only the in-frame ones, dropping some. The sample includes around 250,000 clones, 86% of them seen just once. The material sequenced was peripheral blood. These receptors came from a man in his thirties or forties who had recovered from COVID-19.

The V call is TRBV14, the J call TRBJ1-6; tentative D call: TRBD1 (6 bases). Trimming cost V 1 base and J 7 bases, with 8 bases left between them. Per germline, CDR1 SGHDN and CDR2 FVKESK. The CDR3 consists of 14 residues. In DNA, the CDR3 is TGTGCCAGCAGCCAAGGTCAGGGGAATTCACCCCTCCACTTT. It translates to CASSQGQGNSPLHF.

J is TRBJ1-1 and V is TRBV19; no clear D. CDR3 length: 15 amino acids. Trimming took off 6 bases at V and 3 bases at J, with 17 bases between the two ends. The germline CDR1 and CDR2 sequences are LNHDA and SQIVND (reference sequence). CDR3 DNA sequence: TGTGCCAGTAGCTTCCACCGGGATGGGGACACTGAAGCTTTCTTT. It yields the protein CASSFHRDGDTEAFF.

This chain uses TRBV4-1 with TRBJ1-2; 7 bases match TRBD1. The CDR3 totals 13 residues. With V trimmed by 0 bases and J by 7 bases, 2 bases remained unmatched. Looked up from germline, CDR1 is MGHRA and CDR2 is YSYEKL. The CDR3 DNA reads as TGCGCCAGCAGCCAAGAGACAGGGTCTGGCTACACCTTC. Protein sequence: CASSQETGSGYTF.

The chain recombines TRBV7-7 with TRBJ2-1; maybe TRBD2 (5 bases). CDR3 size: 15 residues. V shed 4 bases and J shed 0 bases, with 10 bases lying between them. Germline CDR1 is SSHAT and CDR2 is FNYEAQ (reference sequence). As DNA, the CDR3 is TGTGCCAGCAGCTCCCGAGGGAGCTCCTACAATGAGCAGTTCTTC. Its translation is CASSSRGSSYNEQFF. Full variable domain (remainder filled in from reference TRBV7-7 and TRBJ2-1): GAGVSQSPRYKVTKRGQDVTLRCDPISSHATLYWYQQALGQGPEFLTYFNYEAQPDKSGLPSDRFSAERPEGSISTLTIQRTEQRDSAMYRCASSSRGSSYNEQFFGPGTRLTVL.

The V and J genes are TRBV6-5 and TRBJ1-5; 9 bases are shared with TRBD1. Germline V CDR1 and CDR2: MNHEY, SVGAGI. CDR3 length: 15 residues. The V and J ends lost 4 bases and 6 bases, in that order; junction bases with no gene match: 7. CDR3 region: CASSSYTGGGQPQHF. CDR3 bases: TGTGCCAGCAGTTCCTATACAGGGGGCGGTCAGCCCCAGCATTTT.

This clone was detected only once. The genes are TRBV5-4 and TRBJ2-5; 7 bases match TRBD1. V was clipped by 2 bases and J by 1 base; unmatched bases: 8. CDR3 length equals 16 residues. In germline, CDR1 is SGHNT, CDR2 YYREEE (reference sequence). DNA for the CDR3: TGTGCCAGCAGCTTCCGGGACAGTCCATTCCAAGAGACCCAGTACTTC. Translation: CASSFRDSPFQETQYF.

In the case of this clone: The junction shows a germline mismatch at one end, possibly a read error. This chain uses TRBV7-7 with TRBJ2-7, with D maybe TRBD1 (6 bases). CDR1 and CDR2 from the germline V gene are SSHAT and FNYEAQ (reference sequence). This CDR3 region has 9 residues. This CDR3 reads CASPGTRSF. The CDR3 DNA reads as TGTGCCAGCCCCGGGACACGAAGCTTC.

The chain joins TRBV2 to TRBJ2-7; 7 nucleotides match TRBD1. The germline V gene encodes CDR1 SNHLY and CDR2 FYNNEI. Trimming took 3 bases from V and 2 from J; bases not matched to a gene: 7. The CDR3 has 15 amino acids. DNA for the CDR3: TGTGCCAGCAGTGAGGGAGTAGGGGGCCCCTACGAGCAGTACTTC. It translates to CASSEGVGGPYEQYF.

The chain uses TRBV5-6 and TRBJ2-7, with D possibly matching TRBD2 (7 bases). This CDR3 contains 19 residues. Trimming cost V 4 bases and J 2 bases, with 28 bases left between them. Per germline, CDR1 SGHDT and CDR2 YYEEEE. The CDR3 here is CASSKGGYFQGLGTYEQYF. CDR3 nucleotide sequence: TGTGCCAGCAGCAAGGGGGGGTATTTCCAGGGGTTGGGTACCTACGAGCAGTACTTC.

This clone was observed a few times. The V and J genes are TRBV19 and TRBJ1-5; 8 positions match TRBD1. Unmatched junction bases numbered 15, after V lost 4 bases and J lost 4 bases. The CDR3 contains 18 residues. Germline V CDR1 and CDR2: LNHDA, SQIVND (reference sequence). CDR3 residues: CASSRWTGTTSNNQPQHF. The DNA of the CDR3 is TGTGCCAGTAGTAGATGGACAGGGACAACTAGCAATAATCAGCCCCAGCATTTT.

The chain recombines TRBV27 with TRBJ2-4; a possible D gene is TRBD1 (6 bases). This CDR3 has 18 residues. In germline, CDR1 is MNHEY, CDR2 SMNVEV (reference sequence). With 2 bases removed from V and 5 bases from J, the gap between germline ends came to 22 bases. CDR3 coding DNA: TGTGCCAGCAGTTTAGTGACATGGTCTGGTAAGGGGGAAAACATTCAGTACTTC. This translates into CASSLVTWSGKGENIQYF.